This TCR beta chain was identified in a study of shared clonotypes between healthy human individuals. With 4 bases removed from V and 0 bases from J, the gap between germline ends came to 3 bases. CDR1 is MNHEY and CDR2 is SMNVEV in the germline V gene (reference sequence). The CDR3 sequence is 12 residues long. Profiling relied on immunoSEQ multiplex PCR, and the TCRdb table lists in-frame clones only, not all of them. The sample lists about 980,000 clones; 76% were seen once. This sequence was found in a young man in good health. Sequenced: memory CD4+ T cells sorted from blood. Subset given: CD45RA-negative fraction. The V gene is TRBV27, the J gene TRBJ1-1; D call uncertain. The DNA for the CDR3 is TGTGCCAGCAGTTCCGTGAACACTGAAGCTTTCTTT. As protein: CASSSVNTEAFF.